A single count supports the clone carrying this T cell receptor (beta chain). CDR3 length: 15 amino acids. Germline V CDR1 and CDR2: SGDLS, YYNGEE. V was trimmed by 1 base and J by 2 bases, leaving 10 bases between them. The sample comes from a study of blood T cell repertoires in COVID-19. Study information: Acute and convalescent COVID-19 samples came from the United States, Italy and Spain.

Measured with immunoSEQ multiplex PCR; TCRdb has only the in-frame clones, and not every one. The data hold about 530,000 clones, with 85% to 90% observed a single time. The clonotype originates from a woman aged 45 to 65 with COVID-19, enrolled during active disease. The chain carries TRBV9 and TRBJ2-1; possible D gene TRBD2, 6 bases. The sample consisted of peripheral blood. In nucleotides, the CDR3 is TGTGCCAGCAGCGTACGGGACTTCCCCTACAATGAGCAGTTCTTC. Its translation: CASSVRDFPYNEQFF.